The present TCR beta chain was sequenced within a study of cytomegalovirus exposure and HLA in healthy donors. In the PCR, 60 Vbeta and 13 Jbeta primers were used. Some clones are missing from TCRdb's copy, which holds only in-frame ones; the method was immunoSEQ multiplex PCR. The data show about 160,000 clones, roughly 80% seen once. Regarding this clone: Antigen specificity is unknown.

Germline CDR1 SQVTM, CDR2 ANQGSEA. The CDR3 runs 14 residues. Trimming removed 1 base at V and 12 bases at J, with 19 bases between. Study outcomes and limitations: In a later analysis, HLA-associated beta chains showed higher expansion and lower generation probabilities than comparable chains. One later analysis reportedly identified an Asian-associated ancestry cluster that showed fewer N-insertions than the roughly 700-donor mean.

The V call is TRBV29-1, the J call TRBJ2-1, with D perhaps matching TRBD2 (7 bases). Input material: PBMCs. The TCR sequence derives from a man aged 18 to 35 in good health and CMV-seronegative. Here the CDR3 reads CSVEAAGRGLGQFF. DNA of the CDR3: TGCAGCGTTGAAGCTGCCGGGCGGGGGCTGGGGCAGTTCTTC.